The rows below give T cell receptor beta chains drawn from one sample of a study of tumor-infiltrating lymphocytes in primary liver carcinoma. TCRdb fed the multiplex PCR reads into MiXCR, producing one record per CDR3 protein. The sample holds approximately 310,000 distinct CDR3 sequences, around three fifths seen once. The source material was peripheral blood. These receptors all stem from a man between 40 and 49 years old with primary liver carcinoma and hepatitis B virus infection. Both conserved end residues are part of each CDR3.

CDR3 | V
CASNHSRNPHTDTQYF | TRBV11-1
CASSLSAGLNEQFF | TRBV7-3
CAGSLPPGQGSQPQHF | TRBV28
CSVPGQGGIGELFF | TRBV29-1
CASSLVAGTEALF | TRBV5-4
CASTPDRGIVYEQYF | TRBV6-2/TRBV6-3
CASSIVPSGRASYEQYF | TRBV11-2
CASLFGVGETQYF | TRBV6-6
CASRPGIRYGYTF | TRBV19
CASSEAPQKGGELFF | TRBV2
CASSPRTSGLSYEQYF | TRBV28
CASNTNTEAFF | TRBV6-1
CASSLARGTSDIQYF | TRBV5-1
CASSLAGLGPQETQYF | TRBV12-3/TRBV12-4
CAWGDRGYNEQFF | TRBV30
CASRGHRHGTGNNYGYTF | TRBV4-1
CASSSSGGGHSVTQYF | TRBV7-8
CAIRDGTGGYEQYF | TRBV10-3
CASSPPSGGFRNEQFF | TRBV18
CASSFRTSQGHEHFF | TRBV5-5
CASSFLGNNLPLHF | TRBV12-3/TRBV12-4
CASSQEWETPGYGQYF | TRBV4-2
CVTSVQGGIDTQYF | TRBV24-1
CASSPDLYYEQYF | TRBV11-1
CAWELGQSGEQYF | TRBV30
CASSSIGSSNQPQHF | TRBV6-1